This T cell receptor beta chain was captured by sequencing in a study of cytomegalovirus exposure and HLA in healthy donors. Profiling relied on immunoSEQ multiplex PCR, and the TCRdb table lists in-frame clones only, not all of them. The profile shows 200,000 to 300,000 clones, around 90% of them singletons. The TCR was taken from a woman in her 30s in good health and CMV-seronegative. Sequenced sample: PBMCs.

The CDR3 loop reads CASSLGLVYEQYF. In nucleotides, the CDR3 is TGCGCCAGCAGCCTGGGACTAGTCTACGAGCAGTACTTC. This chain links TRBV4-1 with TRBJ2-7; 8 bases line up with TRBD2. Germline V CDR1 and CDR2: MGHRA, YSYEKL. CDR3 size: 13 residues. Trimming took 4 bases from V and 3 from J; bases not matched to a gene: 2.